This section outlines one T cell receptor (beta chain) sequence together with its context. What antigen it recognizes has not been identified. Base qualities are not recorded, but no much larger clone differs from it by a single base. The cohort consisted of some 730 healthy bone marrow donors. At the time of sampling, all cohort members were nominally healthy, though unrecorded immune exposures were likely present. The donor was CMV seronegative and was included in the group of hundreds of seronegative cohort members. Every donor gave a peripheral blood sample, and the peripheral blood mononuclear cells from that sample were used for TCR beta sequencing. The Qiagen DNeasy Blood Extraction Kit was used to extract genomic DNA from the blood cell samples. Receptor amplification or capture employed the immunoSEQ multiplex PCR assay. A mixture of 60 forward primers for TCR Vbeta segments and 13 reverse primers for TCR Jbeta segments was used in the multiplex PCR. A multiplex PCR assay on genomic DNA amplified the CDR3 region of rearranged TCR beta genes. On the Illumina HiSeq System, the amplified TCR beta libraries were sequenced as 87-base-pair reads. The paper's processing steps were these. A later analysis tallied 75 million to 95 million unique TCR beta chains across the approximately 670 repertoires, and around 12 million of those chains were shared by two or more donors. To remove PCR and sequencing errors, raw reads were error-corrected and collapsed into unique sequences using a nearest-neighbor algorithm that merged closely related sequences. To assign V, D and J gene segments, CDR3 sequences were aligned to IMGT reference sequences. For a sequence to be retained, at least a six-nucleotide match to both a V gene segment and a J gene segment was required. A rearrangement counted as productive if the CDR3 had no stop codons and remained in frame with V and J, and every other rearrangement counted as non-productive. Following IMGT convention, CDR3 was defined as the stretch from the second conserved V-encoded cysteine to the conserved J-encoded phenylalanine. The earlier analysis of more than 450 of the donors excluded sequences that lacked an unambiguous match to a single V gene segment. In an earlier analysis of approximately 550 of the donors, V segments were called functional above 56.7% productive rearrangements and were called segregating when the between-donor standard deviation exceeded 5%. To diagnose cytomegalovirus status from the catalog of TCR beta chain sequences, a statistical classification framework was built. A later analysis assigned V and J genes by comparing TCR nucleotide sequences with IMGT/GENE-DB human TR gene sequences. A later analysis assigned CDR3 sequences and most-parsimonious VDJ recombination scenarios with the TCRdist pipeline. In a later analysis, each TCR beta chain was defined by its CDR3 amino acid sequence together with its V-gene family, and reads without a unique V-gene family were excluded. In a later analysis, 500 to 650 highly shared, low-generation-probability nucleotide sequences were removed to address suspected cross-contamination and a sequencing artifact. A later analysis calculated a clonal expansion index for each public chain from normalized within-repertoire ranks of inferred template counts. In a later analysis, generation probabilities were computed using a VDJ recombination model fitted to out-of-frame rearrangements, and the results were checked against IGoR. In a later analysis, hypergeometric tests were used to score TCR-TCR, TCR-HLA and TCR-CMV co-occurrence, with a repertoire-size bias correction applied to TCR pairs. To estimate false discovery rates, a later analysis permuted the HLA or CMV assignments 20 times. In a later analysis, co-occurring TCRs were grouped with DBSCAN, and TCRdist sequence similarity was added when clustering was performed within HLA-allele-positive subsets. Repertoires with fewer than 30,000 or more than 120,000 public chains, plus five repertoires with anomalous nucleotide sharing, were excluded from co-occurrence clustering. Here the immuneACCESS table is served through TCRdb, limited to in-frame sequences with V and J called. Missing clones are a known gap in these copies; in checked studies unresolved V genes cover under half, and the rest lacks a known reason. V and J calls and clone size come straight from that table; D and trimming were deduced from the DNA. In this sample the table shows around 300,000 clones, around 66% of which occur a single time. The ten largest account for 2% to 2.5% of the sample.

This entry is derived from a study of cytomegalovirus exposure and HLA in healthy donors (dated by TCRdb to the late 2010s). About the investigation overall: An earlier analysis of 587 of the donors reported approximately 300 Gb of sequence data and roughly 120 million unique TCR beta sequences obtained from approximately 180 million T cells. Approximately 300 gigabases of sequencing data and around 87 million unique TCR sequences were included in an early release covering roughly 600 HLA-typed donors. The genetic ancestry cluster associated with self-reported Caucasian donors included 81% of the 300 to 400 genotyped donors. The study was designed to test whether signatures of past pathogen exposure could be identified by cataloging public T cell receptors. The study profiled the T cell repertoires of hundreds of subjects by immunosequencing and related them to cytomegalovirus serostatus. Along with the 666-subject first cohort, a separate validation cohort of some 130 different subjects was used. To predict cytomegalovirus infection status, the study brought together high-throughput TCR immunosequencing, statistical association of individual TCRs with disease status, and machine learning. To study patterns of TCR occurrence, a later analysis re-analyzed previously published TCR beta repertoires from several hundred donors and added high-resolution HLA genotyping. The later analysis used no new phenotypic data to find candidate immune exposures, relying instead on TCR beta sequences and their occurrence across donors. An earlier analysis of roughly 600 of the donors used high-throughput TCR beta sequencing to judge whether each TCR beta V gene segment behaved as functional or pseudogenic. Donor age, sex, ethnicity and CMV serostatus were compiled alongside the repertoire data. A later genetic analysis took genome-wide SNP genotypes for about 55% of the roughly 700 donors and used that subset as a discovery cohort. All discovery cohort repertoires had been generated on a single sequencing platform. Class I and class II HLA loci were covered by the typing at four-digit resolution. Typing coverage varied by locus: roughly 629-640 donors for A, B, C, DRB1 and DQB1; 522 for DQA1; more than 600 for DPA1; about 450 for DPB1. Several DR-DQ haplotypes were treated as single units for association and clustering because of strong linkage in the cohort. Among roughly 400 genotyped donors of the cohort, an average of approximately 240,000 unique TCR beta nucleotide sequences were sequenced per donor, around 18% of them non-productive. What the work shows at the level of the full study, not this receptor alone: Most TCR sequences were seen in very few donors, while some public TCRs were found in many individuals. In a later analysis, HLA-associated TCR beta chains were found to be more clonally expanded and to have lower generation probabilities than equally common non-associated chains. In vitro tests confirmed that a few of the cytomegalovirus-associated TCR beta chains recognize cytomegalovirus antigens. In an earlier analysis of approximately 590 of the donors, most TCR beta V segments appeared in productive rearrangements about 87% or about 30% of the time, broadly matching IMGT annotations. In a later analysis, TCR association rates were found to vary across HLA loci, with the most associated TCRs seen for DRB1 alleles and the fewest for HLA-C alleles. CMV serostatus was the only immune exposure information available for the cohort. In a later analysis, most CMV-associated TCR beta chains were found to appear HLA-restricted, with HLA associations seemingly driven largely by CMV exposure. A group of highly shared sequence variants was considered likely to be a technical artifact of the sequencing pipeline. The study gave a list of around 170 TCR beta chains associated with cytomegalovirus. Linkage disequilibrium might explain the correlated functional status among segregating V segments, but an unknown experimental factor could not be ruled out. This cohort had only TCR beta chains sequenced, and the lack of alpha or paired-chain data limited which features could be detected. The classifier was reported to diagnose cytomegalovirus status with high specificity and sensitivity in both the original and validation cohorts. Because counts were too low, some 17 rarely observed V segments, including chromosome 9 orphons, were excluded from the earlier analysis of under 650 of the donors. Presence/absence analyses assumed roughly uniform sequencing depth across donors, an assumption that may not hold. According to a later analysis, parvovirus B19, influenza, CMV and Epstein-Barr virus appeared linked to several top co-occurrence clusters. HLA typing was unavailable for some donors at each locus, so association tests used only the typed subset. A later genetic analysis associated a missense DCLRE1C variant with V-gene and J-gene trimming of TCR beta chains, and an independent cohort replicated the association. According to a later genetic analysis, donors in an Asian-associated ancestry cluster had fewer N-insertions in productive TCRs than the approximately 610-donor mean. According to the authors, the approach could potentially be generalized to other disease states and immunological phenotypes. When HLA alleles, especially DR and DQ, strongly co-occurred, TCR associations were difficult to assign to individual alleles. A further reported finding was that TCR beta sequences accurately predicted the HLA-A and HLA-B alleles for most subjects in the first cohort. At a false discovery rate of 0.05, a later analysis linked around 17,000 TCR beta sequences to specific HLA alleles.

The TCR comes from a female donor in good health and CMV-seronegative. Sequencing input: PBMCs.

The CDR3 here reads CASSETGGTEAFF. The DNA is as follows: TGTGCCAGCAGCGAAACAGGGGGCACTGAAGCTTTCTTT. The chain was built from TRBV9 and TRBJ1-1, with 8 bases in between that match TRBD1. From the germline V gene, CDR1 is SGDLS and CDR2 is YYNGEE. The germline V end is reduced by 3 bases and the J end by 4 bases; junction bases left unmatched: 2. Its CDR3 holds 13 amino acids, cysteine through phenylalanine. Just the 39-base CDR3 DNA is kept, in frame starting at base 1.